The sequence of this T cell receptor (beta chain) was determined in a study of cytomegalovirus exposure and HLA in healthy donors. This CDR3 is built from 13 residues. Germline-derived CDR1 and CDR2 are MDHEN and SYDVKM. Trimming shortened V by 4 bases and J by 1 base, and 7 bases separated the two germline ends. Use of 60 Vbeta and 13 Jbeta primers characterized the PCR. Some clones are missing from TCRdb's copy, which holds only in-frame ones; the method was immunoSEQ multiplex PCR. The sample consists of about 150,000 clones, around 80% of them appearing once. As to this clone: Other DNA sequences from this sample encode an identical CDR3 as well.

The sequence derives from a man aged 40-49 years in good health and CMV-seropositive. The material sequenced was PBMCs. The chain employs TRBV28 and TRBJ1-1, with D perhaps matching TRBD1 (5 bases). In DNA, the CDR3 is TGTGCCAGCAGTTGGGGCCAGAACACTGAAGCTTTCTTT. It yields the protein CASSWGQNTEAFF. The full variable domain, its missing parts supplied by reference TRBV28 and TRBJ1-1, is DVKVTQSSRYLVKRTGEKVFLECVQDMDHENMFWYRQDPGLGLRLIYFSYDVKMKEKGDIPEGYSVSREKKERFSLILESASTNQTSMYLCASSWGQNTEAFFGQGTRLTVV.